This T cell receptor beta chain was recorded in a study of shared clonotypes between healthy human individuals. The assay was immunoSEQ multiplex PCR, and TCRdb's table has in-frame clones only and misses some. The profile shows roughly 2 million clones, roughly 94% of them singletons. Germline CDR1 is SEHNR and CDR2 is FQNEAQ (reference sequence). Trimming removed 5 bases at V and 5 bases at J, with 15 bases between. The CDR3 loop spans 14 amino acids. The sequence derives from a man aged 18 to 29 in good health. This chain uses TRBV7-9 with TRBJ2-5; weak D call: TRBD1 (6 bases). The sequencing sample was made of naive CD4+ T cells sorted from blood. As to subset: CD45RA+ positively selected. In nucleotides, the CDR3 is TGTGCCAGCAGCCCCCAACAGGGCGGTGAGACCCAGTACTTC. As protein: CASSPQQGGETQYF.